This T cell receptor beta chain comes out of a study of T cells in Graves' hyperthyroidism and ophthalmopathy. Patients counted as stable if ophthalmopathy did not develop within 18 months. Subjects aged 18 to 65 presented with newly diagnosed hyperthyroidism of less than 2 months' duration. The authors took PBMCs from roughly 9.3 ml fresh peripheral blood. This clonotype appeared many times. Template material for amplifying TCR beta CDR3 regions consisted of RNA transcripts. HTBI primers drove first-round RT-PCR of the TCR CDR3. Each CDR3 protein gets one entry after TCRdb re-called the multiplex PCR reads with MiXCR. The sample records around 560,000 distinct CDR3 sequences, 16% being singletons. The specimen sequenced was blood. This clonotype originated in a woman aged 18-29 years with Graves' hyperthyroidism.

CDR3 region: CASSLGGGRPYNEQFF. The CDR3 DNA follows: TGTGCCAGCAGCTTAGGGGGCGGGAGGCCCTACAATGAGCAGTTCTTC. This rearrangement joins TRBV7-9 to TRBJ2-1; 8 positions agree with TRBD2. V lost 1 base and J lost 2; bases outside the gene matches: 4. This CDR3 comprises 16 residues. Germline V gene data show CDR1 as SEHNR and CDR2 as FQNEAQ (reference sequence).